This TCR beta chain stems from a study of beta chain features in type 1 diabetes. Study at large: The patient and healthy donor groups were comparable for age, gender and cell yields. Overall study findings and caveats: Patients' naive, central memory and regulatory TCRB repertoires appeared more alike than those of healthy donors.

Expressed TCRB transcripts were sequenced after all isolated RNA was converted to cDNA. Assay: immunoSEQ multiplex PCR; the TCRdb copy retains only in-frame clones and omits some. The sample has more than 300,000 clones; less than 10% are singletons. The CDR3 length is 16 residues. V lost 6 bases and J 0 bases, leaving 15 bases between the germline ends. The germline V gene has CDR1 MDHEN and CDR2 SYDVKM. As concerns this clone: Antigen specificity is unknown. Other nucleotide sequences in the sample specify the same CDR3.

Donors contributed one heparinised blood draw apiece, averaging roughly 0.12 L. CD4+ naive, central memory, regulatory and stem cell-like memory cells were sorted via CD45RO/CCR7/CD25/CD127/CD95/CD27. This sequence originates from a woman aged 18-30 years in good health. This chain connects TRBV28 to TRBJ2-1; D is perhaps TRBD1 (6 bases). The sequenced sample was central memory CD4+ T cells from blood. The CDR3 loop reads CASSRRGGSSYNEQFF. The DNA of the CDR3 is TGTGCCAGCAGCCGGAGAGGGGGAAGCTCCTACAATGAGCAGTTCTTC.